The clone carrying this T cell receptor (beta chain) came up a few times. Its antigen remains unidentified. The entry originates in a study of T cell repertoires in cytomegalovirus infection. The wider study: It can be stated that public TCR beta signatures indicated CMV infection as well as a matching HLA type.

TCRdb fed the reads into MiXCR, producing one record per CDR3 protein. The table lists hundreds of thousands of distinct CDR3 sequences, roughly 9.3% of them singletons. Study-level points and caveats: The study identified carriers of CMV plus the relevant HLA from cumulative public TCR beta family frequency.

Sequencing was performed on PBMCs. This clonotype originated in a human donor in good health (CMV status not recorded). Some clones in this sample may be carry-over from other donors' samples.

DNA for the CDR3: TGTGCCAGCGGGCGGACAGGGAGGGGCTACGAGCAGTACTTC. It is translated as CASGRTGRGYEQYF. The rearrangement links TRBV12-3 or TRBV12-4 to TRBJ2-7; a weak D match, TRBD1 (8 bases). With 8 bases removed from V and 3 bases from J, the gap between germline ends came to 17 bases. This CDR3 contains 14 residues.